Presented here are 8 T cell receptor beta chains from one specimen sequenced in a study of cytomegalovirus exposure and HLA in healthy donors (TCRdb year 2017). The library was built by means of the immunoSEQ multiplex PCR assay. A mixture of 60 forward primers for TCR Vbeta segments and 13 reverse primers for TCR Jbeta segments was used in the multiplex PCR. This is the immuneACCESS table as TCRdb keeps it, with only in-frame sequences that have V and J called. A part of the clones is gone; compared with another copy, unresolved V genes explain less than half, and the rest is unexplained. This sample's listing comprises around 78,000 clones. The ten largest make up 3.5% to 4% of the sample. What was sequenced was PBMCs. The receptors here all came from a man aged 18 to 29 in good health and CMV-seropositive.

The gene calls are TRBV5-1 and TRBJ2-6; D is possibly TRBD2 (6 bases). The CDR3 length is 14 residues. The germline V and J ends were trimmed by 6 bases and 4 bases, with 11 bases remaining between them. From germline, CDR1 is SGHRS and CDR2 YFSETQ. The CDR3 loop reads CASTEGPGANVLTF. Here the CDR3 DNA reads TGCGCCAGCACGGAGGGCCCCGGGGCCAACGTCCTGACTTTC.

The chain uses TRBV6-1 and TRBJ1-3, with TRBD1 as a possible D gene (6 bases). Germline V CDR1 and CDR2: MNHNS, SASEGT. The CDR3 is 15 residues long. Trimming left V 5 bases short and J 4 bases short, with 15 bases between. The CDR3 here is CASSLQGSHGNTIYF. The CDR3 DNA sequence: TGTGCCAGCAGTTTACAGGGTTCGCACGGAAACACCATATATTTT.

The chain has TRBV15 and TRBJ2-5; no definite D call. V was trimmed by 3 bases and J by 4 bases, leaving 15 bases between them. The CDR3 length is 15 residues. CDR1 is LNHNV, CDR2 YYDKDF, per germline (reference sequence). The CDR3 DNA reads TGTGCCACCAGCAGCCGGAGCCGGGTCCGAGAGACCCAGTACTTC. It is translated as CATSSRSRVRETQYF.

The J gene is TRBJ2-1, the V gene TRBV6-4, with TRBD2 identical over 12 bases. The CDR3 covers 16 residues. Germline lookup yields CDR1 MRHNA and CDR2 SNTAGT. Trimming at V came to 6 bases and at J to 10 bases, leaving 13 bases not matched to a gene. The CDR3 protein is CASSPSTSGGIGEQFF. The CDR3 DNA reads TGTGCCAGCAGCCCCTCAACTAGCGGGGGGATAGGGGAGCAGTTCTTC.

J is TRBJ2-7 and V is TRBV5-1, with TRBD2 identical over 7 bases. V dropped 3 bases and J dropped 7; count of bases not matched to a gene: 13. The germline CDR1 and CDR2 sequences are SGHRS and YFSETQ. The CDR3 consists of 15 residues. CDR3 DNA sequence: TGCGCCAGCAGCTCCCGGGACTACAAAATGGGGGAGCAGTACTTC. As protein: CASSSRDYKMGEQYF.

The V gene is TRBV10-3, the J gene TRBJ2-1; 13 nucleotides agree with TRBD2. Per germline, CDR1 ENHRY and CDR2 SYGVKD. CDR3 length: 16 amino acids. V was clipped by 3 bases and J by 7 bases; unmatched bases: 6. This chain's CDR3 is CAISELAGGQRNEQFF. In DNA, the CDR3 is TGTGCCATCAGTGAACTAGCGGGGGGGCAAAGGAATGAGCAGTTCTTC.

The J gene is TRBJ2-5, the V gene TRBV9; no definite D call. The CDR3 spans 14 residues. V was clipped by 0 bases and J by 0 bases, with 6 bases between them. Germline CDR1 is SGDLS and CDR2 is YYNGEE. CDR3 protein: CASSVGPYQETQYF. The CDR3 DNA is TGTGCCAGCAGCGTAGGTCCTTACCAAGAGACCCAGTACTTC.

The chain carries TRBV11-2 and TRBJ1-1, with D possibly matching TRBD1 (6 bases). The CDR3 has 16 amino acids. V lost 6 bases to trimming and J lost 1 base, with 18 bases between them. Germline CDR1 SGHAT, CDR2 FQNNGV. The CDR3, as DNA: TGTGCCAGCAGACTTGGGGGCGCTAAAGCGAACACTGAAGCTTTCTTT. Amino acid sequence: CASRLGGAKANTEAFF.